The rows below give T cell receptor beta chains drawn from one sample of a study of CXCR4 blockade with PD-1 therapy in pancreatic cancer. Libraries were prepared by immunoSEQ multiplex PCR; TCRdb keeps only in-frame clonotypes and omits some of them. The data contain roughly 15,000 clones, 72% of them seen just once; the ten biggest clones take up around 6.3%. Material for sequencing was tumor tissue. These receptor sequences come from a human donor with pancreatic ductal adenocarcinoma. The CDR3 runs from the conserved cysteine through the conserved F or W. Fields, in order: D gene, J gene, clone size, V gene, CDR3 protein, CDR3 DNA. A D gene is named only where the DNA matches it firmly. Some rows have no size entry. The others give once, few or many, or a class for an expanded clone.

TRBD1 TRBJ2-7 few TRBV6-8 CASSSPGGTGSSYEQYF TGTGCCAGCAGTTCCCCTGGGGGGACAGGGTCTTCCTACGAGCAGTACTTC
TRBD1 TRBJ1-1 - TRBV19 CASSAGQGFISEAFF TGTGCCAGTAGCGCGGGACAGGGATTCATCTCTGAAGCTTTCTTT
- TRBJ2-1 few TRBV9 CASSVVGGFYNEQFF TGTGCCAGCAGCGTAGTCGGCGGGTTCTACAATGAGCAGTTCTTC
- TRBJ2-5 - TRBV28 CASSPPRETQYF TGTGCCAGCAGTCCCCCCCGGGAGACCCAGTACTTC
- TRBJ2-3 - TRBV19 CASSIVGGIRTDTQYF TGTGCCAGTAGTATTGTCGGGGGCATCCGCACAGATACGCAGTATTTT
- TRBJ1-3 few TRBV9 CASSALSGNTIYF TGTGCCAGCAGCGCACTCTCTGGAAACACCATATATTTT
TRBD2 TRBJ2-1 - TRBV6-7 CASSRGPQLAGAGEQFF TGTGCCAGCAGTAGGGGCCCTCAACTAGCGGGAGCGGGTGAGCAGTTCTTC
- TRBJ2-1 - TRBV9 CASSVGWGSYNEQFF TGTGCCAGCAGCGTCGGTTGGGGGTCCTACAATGAGCAGTTCTTC
TRBD1 TRBJ1-2 - TRBV18 CASSPRDRNYGYTF TGTGCCAGCTCACCCCGGGACAGGAACTATGGCTACACCTTC
- TRBJ2-7 - TRBV30 CAWSFKMEQYF TGTGCCTGGAGTTTCAAAATGGAGCAGTACTTC
TRBD1 TRBJ2-1 - TRBV19 CASSTDRDAYNEQFF TGTGCCAGTAGTACGGACAGGGATGCTTACAATGAGCAGTTCTTC
- TRBJ2-1 few TRBV6-7 CASSYERYNEQFF TGTGCCAGCAGTTACGAGAGATACAATGAGCAGTTCTTC
- TRBJ1-5 - TRBV1 CASSQEQGPSPNQPQHF TGCGCCAGCAGCCAAGAACAGGGACCCAGCCCAAATCAGCCCCAGCATTTT
TRBD1 TRBJ2-7 - TRBV11-3 CASSFRDRAYEQYF TGTGCCAGCAGCTTCCGGGACAGGGCCTACGAGCAGTACTTC
- TRBJ2-3 - TRBV6-8 CASNEGLTDTQYF TGTGCCAGCAATGAGGGGCTCACAGATACGCAGTATTTT
- TRBJ2-3 - TRBV9 CASSVLVWSTDTQYF TGTGCCAGCAGTGTCCTGGTGTGGAGCACAGATACGCAGTATTTT
TRBD2 TRBJ2-7 - TRBV14 CASSFKREGGHEQYF TGTGCCAGCAGCTTTAAGCGGGAGGGCGGGCACGAGCAGTACTTC
TRBD1 TRBJ1-3 - TRBV19 CASSTGTGKGNTIYF TGTGCCAGTAGCACCGGGACAGGGAAAGGAAACACCATATATTTT
- TRBJ1-1 - TRBV19 CASSMGGDEAFF TGTGCCAGTAGTATGGGGGGCGATGAAGCTTTCTTT
- TRBJ2-6 - TRBV27 CASSLMPPNLSGANVLTF TGTGCCAGCAGTTTAATGCCACCAAATCTCTCTGGGGCCAACGTCCTGACTTTC
- TRBJ2-3 - TRBV25-1 CASSESAVSFTDTQYF TGTGCCAGCAGTGAATCGGCCGTGTCCTTCACAGATACGCAGTATTTT
TRBD1 TRBJ1-4 - TRBV29-1 CSVAGTVNEKLFF TGCAGCGTTGCCGGGACAGTGAATGAAAAACTGTTTTTT
- TRBJ1-4 - TRBV5-1 CASSPGTTNEKLFF TGCGCCAGCAGCCCAGGAACAACTAATGAAAAACTGTTTTTT
TRBD1 TRBJ1-6 few TRBV30 CAWGQGEGSPLHF TGTGCCTGGGGACAGGGGGAAGGATCACCCCTCCACTTT
- TRBJ2-5 - TRBV15 CATSRDPGTRGETQYF TGTGCCACCAGCAGAGATCCCGGGACCCGGGGAGAGACCCAGTACTTC
- TRBJ2-7 - TRBV10-2 CASSPGGQYEQYF TGCGCCAGCAGTCCAGGAGGGCAATACGAGCAGTACTTC
TRBD1 TRBJ1-4 - TRBV19 CASRPGTGGEKLFF TGTGCCAGTAGGCCCGGGACAGGGGGCGAAAAACTGTTTTTT
TRBD2 TRBJ2-1 - TRBV29-1 CSVGLAAYNEQFF TGCAGCGTTGGACTAGCGGCCTACAATGAGCAGTTCTTC
- TRBJ1-5 - TRBV19 CASRTGVNQPQHF TGTGCCAGTAGGACAGGTGTGAATCAGCCCCAGCATTTT
- TRBJ2-5 few TRBV19 CASSMNPGGTADQETQYF TGTGCCAGTAGTATGAACCCTGGGGGGACAGCCGACCAAGAGACCCAGTACTTC
- TRBJ2-5 - TRBV19 CASSPDLRGGEETQYF TGTGCCAGTAGCCCAGACCTCAGGGGTGGAGAAGAGACCCAGTACTTC
- TRBJ2-7 - TRBV14 CASSHGTMSYEQYF TGTGCCAGCAGCCACGGGACGATGTCCTACGAGCAGTACTTC
TRBD2 TRBJ2-2 once TRBV18 CASSLGTSGTGELFF TGTGCCAGCTCACTTGGGACTAGCGGTACCGGGGAGCTGTTTTTT
- TRBJ1-2 - TRBV19 CASSIDRATGYGYTF TGTGCCAGTAGTATAGATAGGGCGACGGGCTATGGCTACACCTTC
- TRBJ2-5 - TRBV18 CASSPREETQYF TGTGCCAGCTCACCGAGGGAAGAGACCCAGTACTTC
TRBD1 TRBJ2-7 - TRBV28 CASSSPGQGGYEQYF TGTGCCAGCAGTTCCCCCGGACAGGGGGGGTACGAGCAGTACTTC
TRBD2 TRBJ2-1 - TRBV18 CASSPSGLAGAVEQFF TGTGCCAGCTCACCCTCCGGGCTAGCGGGAGCGGTTGAGCAGTTCTTC
- TRBJ2-2 - TRBV15 CATSRVGRSTTGELFF TGTGCCACCAGCAGAGTAGGCAGGTCGACCACCGGGGAGCTGTTTTTT
- TRBJ1-2 once TRBV27 CASSLGRGGNYGYTF TGTGCCAGCAGTTTAGGTCGGGGGGGTAACTATGGCTACACCTTC
- TRBJ2-1 - TRBV15 CATSRDPTYNEQFF TGTGCCACCAGCAGAGATCCCACCTACAATGAGCAGTTCTTC
- TRBJ1-2 - TRBV30 CAWTPAGAYFYGYTF TGTGCCTGGACCCCGGCAGGGGCCTACTTCTATGGCTACACCTTC
- TRBJ2-7 - TRBV6-4 CASSTGFAYEQYF TGTGCCAGCAGTACAGGGTTTGCCTACGAGCAGTACTTC
TRBD2 TRBJ2-7 - TRBV28 CASSGTSGSNEQYF TGTGCCAGCAGCGGGACTAGCGGGAGTAACGAGCAGTACTTC
- TRBJ2-7 - TRBV29-1 CSVGQGTYEQYF TGCAGCGTTGGGCAGGGCACCTACGAGCAGTACTTC
- TRBJ1-1 - TRBV28 CASSFTGGTEAFF TGTGCCAGCAGTTTCACAGGAGGGACTGAAGCTTTCTTT
- TRBJ1-1 - TRBV28 CASRPRLWSTEAFF TGTGCCAGCAGGCCCCGACTCTGGAGCACTGAAGCTTTCTTT
- TRBJ2-2 - TRBV6-8 CASSLLPGELFF TGTGCCAGCAGTTTACTACCCGGGGAGCTGTTTTTT
TRBD2 TRBJ2-7 - TRBV14 CASSQEGGRASEQYF TGTGCCAGCAGCCAAGAGGGCGGGAGGGCCTCCGAGCAGTACTTC
- TRBJ2-7 few TRBV1 CASSPDRAAYEQYF TGCGCCAGCAGCCCGGACAGGGCGGCCTACGAGCAGTACTTC
- TRBJ2-3 - TRBV9 CASRGITDTQYF TGTGCCAGCAGGGGAATCACAGATACGCAGTATTTT
TRBD2 TRBJ2-1 - TRBV29-1 CSVGTSAYNEQFF TGCAGCGTTGGGACTAGCGCGTACAATGAGCAGTTCTTC
- TRBJ1-1 - TRBV2 CASPGVNTEAFF TGTGCCAGCCCAGGAGTGAACACTGAAGCTTTCTTT
TRBD1 TRBJ1-1 - TRBV18 CASSRQGLNTEAFF TGTGCCAGCTCACGACAGGGTCTGAACACTGAAGCTTTCTTT